The 14 T cell receptor beta chains reported below all come from one sample, sequenced in a study of T cell clonotyping in hematopoietic cell transplantation. Time point denoted: recipient sample about 28 days before transplant, after cytoreduction. Method: immunoSEQ multiplex PCR; TCRdb's copy keeps in-frame clones and lacks some. This sample yields 35,000 to 45,000 clones, of which roughly 95% are seen a single time; under 2% belongs to the top ten. Sequenced here: peripheral blood mononuclear cells, sampled before stem cell transplant. The receptors come from a man aged 40-49 years with chronic myeloid leukemia. Some clones in this sample may be carry-over from other donors' samples.

This clone was detected once. The chain joins TRBV7-9 to TRBJ2-1, with D possibly matching TRBD1 (5 bases). V lost 1 base and J 3 bases, leaving 13 bases between the germline ends. Germline V gene sequence: CDR1 SEHNR, CDR2 FQNEAQ (reference sequence). CDR3 length: 16 residues. The CDR3 coding sequence is TGTGCCAGCAGCTTAGAGGCAGGGCTATTCTACAATGAGCAGTTCTTC. Amino acids: CASSLEAGLFYNEQFF.

V is TRBV7-2 and J is TRBJ2-4; D is ambiguous. This CDR3 is 12 amino acids long. V was clipped by 1 base and J by 6 bases, with 4 bases between them. The germline V gene encodes CDR1 SGHTA and CDR2 FQGNSA. The CDR3 DNA reads as TGTGCCAGCAGCTTAGGGGGAAACATTCAGTACTTC. Amino acids: CASSLGGNIQYF.

V and J are TRBV4-2 and TRBJ2-4; D is unclear. The V gene lost 0 bases and the J gene lost 5 bases, with 8 bases spanning the gap. CDR1 and CDR2 from the germline V gene are LGHNA and YNFKEQ. The CDR3 is made up of 14 amino acids. CDR3 bases: TGTGCCAGCAGCCAAGATAGAACAGAAAACATTCAGTACTTC. Translating gives CASSQDRTENIQYF.

The chain joins TRBV10-3 to TRBJ2-2; possible D gene TRBD1, 6 bases. With 10 bases removed from V and 0 bases from J, the gap between germline ends came to 15 bases. CDR1 ENHRY and CDR2 SYGVKD come from the germline V gene. The CDR3 extends over 15 amino acids. This chain's CDR3 is CASTGTPTNTGELFF. The CDR3 coding sequence is TGTGCCAGTACCGGGACACCTACGAACACCGGGGAGCTGTTTTTT.

The V gene is TRBV6-1, the J gene TRBJ1-2; weak D call: TRBD1 (5 bases). The CDR3 has 14 residues. V lost 7 bases, J lost 4 bases, and 16 bases lay in between. Germline V CDR1 and CDR2: MNHNS, SASEGT. This CDR3 is CASNPRTYAYGYTF. The CDR3 DNA sequence: TGTGCCAGCAACCCTAGGACATATGCCTATGGCTACACCTTC.

This chain uses TRBV5-1 with TRBJ1-2; 7 nucleotides align to TRBD1. The CDR3 sequence is 15 residues long. Germline CDR1 SGHRS, CDR2 YFSETQ. The junction had 6 bases not matched to a gene; V was cut back by 0 bases and J by 4 bases. The CDR3 bases are TGCGCCAGCAGCTTGGAATCGGGACAGATCTATGGCTACACCTTC. This gives the protein CASSLESGQIYGYTF.

This chain links TRBV7-9 with TRBJ2-7; D uncertain. This CDR3 comprises 14 residues. Germline V gives CDR1 SEHNR, CDR2 FQNEAQ (reference sequence). V was cut by 0 bases and J by 2 bases, with 8 bases left in between. CDR3 nucleotide sequence: TGTGCCAGCAGCTTAGCGGAATTGACCTACGAGCAGTACTTC. Its translation: CASSLAELTYEQYF.

This clone was seen just once. The chain has TRBV5-1 and TRBJ1-3, with D maybe TRBD1 (6 bases). This CDR3 comprises 14 residues. Germline CDR1 reads SGHRS; CDR2 reads YFSETQ. With 4 bases removed from V and 0 bases from J, the gap between germline ends came to 8 bases. The CDR3 protein is CASSTDSSGNTIYF. Written as DNA, the CDR3 is TGCGCCAGCAGCACGGACAGCTCTGGAAACACCATATATTTT. The variable domain in full, with the rest retrieved from reference TRBV5-1 and TRBJ1-3, is KAGVTQTPRYLIKTRGQQVTLSCSPISGHRSVSWYQQTPGQGLQFLFEYFSETQRNKGNFPGRFSGRQFSNSRSEMNVSTLELGDSALYLCASSTDSSGNTIYFGEGSWLTVV.

This sequence joins TRBV4-2 and TRBJ2-7, with D tentatively TRBD1 (5 bases). Germline V lookup: CDR1 LGHNA, CDR2 YNFKEQ. This CDR3 has 15 residues. V lost 0 bases, J lost 6 bases, and 15 bases lay in between. The CDR3 loop is CASSQDWQGKGEQYF. The CDR3 bases are TGTGCCAGCAGCCAAGATTGGCAGGGAAAGGGCGAGCAGTACTTC.

This chain connects TRBV7-2 to TRBJ1-5; D is undetermined. In germline, CDR1 is SGHTA, CDR2 FQGNSA. The germline V and J ends were trimmed by 2 bases and 5 bases, with 13 bases remaining between them. The CDR3 has 15 residues. CDR3 DNA: TGTGCCAGCAGCTTATACGGGGAACGGGATCAGCCCCAGCATTTT. Protein sequence: CASSLYGERDQPQHF. The full variable domain, its missing parts supplied by reference TRBV7-2 and TRBJ1-5, is GAGVSQSPSNKVTEKGKDVELRCDPISGHTALYWYRQSLGQGLEFLIYFQGNSAPDKSGLPSDRFSAERTGGSVSTLTIQRTQQEDSAVYLCASSLYGERDQPQHFGDGTRLSIL.

The chain carries TRBV6-5 and TRBJ1-2; no definite D call. Germline V gives CDR1 MNHEY, CDR2 SVGAGI. Trimming removed 6 bases from V and 3 bases from J, with 14 bases in between. The CDR3 sequence is 14 residues long. In nucleotides, the CDR3 is TGTGCCAGCAGGCCTACGGCGGGTGACTATGGCTACACCTTC. It translates to CASRPTAGDYGYTF.

This chain connects TRBV6-1 to TRBJ2-5, with 7 bases aligning to TRBD1. CDR1 is MNHNS and CDR2 is SASEGT in the germline V gene. V trimming: 6 bases; J trimming: 4 bases; junction bases outside the gene matches: 8. The CDR3 is 14 residues long. This chain's CDR3 is CASRLTGMRETQYF. DNA of the CDR3: TGTGCCAGCAGGTTGACAGGGATGCGAGAGACCCAGTACTTC.

The chain is built from TRBV29-1 and TRBJ1-2; D unresolved. Germline V lookup: CDR1 SQVTM, CDR2 ANQGSEA. V was shortened by 4 bases and J by 0 bases, with 15 bases between the two germline ends. CDR3 length: 15 amino acids. CDR3 in amino acids: CSVVGGPTANYGYTF. Here the CDR3 DNA reads TGCAGCGTTGTAGGCGGACCGACTGCTAACTATGGCTACACCTTC.

The chain links TRBV6-6 to TRBJ1-5; no firm D call. CDR3 length: 12 amino acids. Trimming cost V 0 bases and J 7 bases, with 4 bases left between them. CDR1 and CDR2 (germline): MNHNY, SVGAGI (reference sequence). CDR3 DNA: TGTGCCAGCAGTTACTCGAAGCAGCCCCAGCATTTT. It codes for CASSYSKQPQHF.